This TCR beta chain was sequenced for a study of technical replicates of blood from a handful of donors. The CDR3 length is 15 residues. The junction had 10 bases not matched to a gene; V was cut back by 8 bases and J by 3 bases. CDR1 is LGHNA and CDR2 is YNFKEQ in the germline V gene. Produced via immunoSEQ multiplex PCR; TCRdb's table is partial and in-frame only. This table holds 75,000 to 100,000 clones, about 95% found once. J is TRBJ1-3 and V is TRBV4-2; 7 bases fit TRBD1. This TCR was recovered from a human donor in good health. Sequencing used T cells isolated from PBMCs. CDR3 in DNA: TGTGCCAGCGGAAGTATGGGACAGCGTGGAAACACCATATATTTT. It translates to CASGSMGQRGNTIYF.